The 21 T cell receptor beta chains below come from one sample, sequenced in a study of cytomegalovirus exposure and HLA in healthy donors. This PCR relied on a set of 60 Vbeta primers and 13 Jbeta primers. The table came from immunoSEQ multiplex PCR; TCRdb's copy has only in-frame clones and leaves some out. The data show fewer than 250,000 clones, around 79% seen once. Sequencing was done on a sample of PBMCs. The receptors were gathered from a man between 18 and 35 years old in good health and CMV-seronegative.

The CDR3 loop reads CASSSRTGMDPDTQYF. The CDR3 nucleotides read TGTGCCAGCAGCTCTAGGACAGGAATGGACCCAGATACGCAGTATTTT. The genes are TRBV11-3 and TRBJ2-3; 7 positions agree with TRBD1. Germline V gene sequence: CDR1 SGHNT, CDR2 YENEEA. The J segment lost 4 bases and the V segment lost 4 bases, leaving 11 bases of the junction unmatched. The CDR3 spans 16 residues.

The rearrangement links TRBV28 to TRBJ2-7; 12 bases are shared with TRBD2. Trimming cost V 11 bases and J 2 bases; bases outside gene matches: 4. The length of the CDR3 is 13 residues. Germline assignment: CDR1 MDHEN and CDR2 SYDVKM. The DNA for the CDR3 is TGTGCCGTACTAGCGGGAGGCACCTACGAGCAGTACTTC. Its translation is CAVLAGGTYEQYF.

The chain joins TRBV28 to TRBJ2-7; 7 bases align to TRBD2. The germline V gene has CDR1 MDHEN and CDR2 SYDVKM. This CDR3 has 14 amino acids. With 10 bases clipped from V and 3 bases from J, the junction kept 12 bases outside the gene matches. The CDR3 reads CAIGPGLRGYEQYF. The CDR3 coding sequence is TGTGCCATCGGACCGGGACTAAGGGGCTACGAGCAGTACTTC.

The chain has TRBV5-6 and TRBJ2-5; perhaps TRBD2 as D (5 bases). The CDR3 runs to 14 residues. V shed 4 bases and J shed 5 bases, with 15 bases lying between them. Germline V gene sequence: CDR1 SGHDT, CDR2 YYEEEE. CDR3 sequence (DNA): TGTGCCAGCAGCAAACCTCCAGCGGAGGAGACCCAGTACTTC. Amino acid sequence: CASSKPPAEETQYF.

In its sample, this clone was seen once. The chain carries TRBV5-1 and TRBJ2-7, with 13 bases lining up with TRBD2. The CDR3 runs 16 residues. V trimming: 8 bases; J trimming: 3 bases; junction bases outside the gene matches: 11. CDR1 is SGHRS, CDR2 YFSETQ, per germline. The CDR3 bases are TGCGCCAGTAAGGGTTCGACTAGCGGGAGGTACTACGAGCAGTACTTC. Its translation: CASKGSTSGRYYEQYF.

The V call is TRBV10-3, the J call TRBJ2-7, with D perhaps matching TRBD1 (6 bases). The CDR3 loop spans 16 amino acids. Germline CDR1 reads ENHRY; CDR2 reads SYGVKD. Trimming removed 3 bases at V and 0 bases at J, with 15 bases between. In DNA, the CDR3 is TGTGCCATCAGTGACCTAGGGGGATCGAGCTCCTACGAGCAGTACTTC. This gives the protein CAISDLGGSSSYEQYF.

For this clone: This CDR3 is also generated by other DNA sequences in the sample. V usage is TRBV6-1 and J usage is TRBJ1-5; TRBD1 agrees at 8 bases. This CDR3 is built from 20 residues. CDR1 and CDR2 from the germline V gene are MNHNS and SASEGT. V shed 0 bases and J 0 bases; nucleotides not matched to a gene: 13. The DNA for the CDR3 is TGTGCCAGCAGTGAAGCCGAGACAGGGGTCCTGAACTATAGCAATCAGCCCCAGCATTTT. This encodes CASSEAETGVLNYSNQPQHF.

A single count supports this clone. V usage is TRBV6-1 and J usage is TRBJ2-7, with a possible D match to TRBD1 (6 bases). Trimming removed 7 bases from V and 3 bases from J, with 13 bases in between. The CDR3 extends over 13 amino acids. Germline V CDR1 and CDR2: MNHNS, SASEGT. For the CDR3, the DNA is TGTGCCAGCACAGACAGGCCTGTCTACGAGCAGTACTTC. Protein product: CASTDRPVYEQYF.

The V gene is TRBV6-5, the J gene TRBJ1-4; D remains ambiguous. V lost 6 bases and J lost 3, with 11 bases in between. The CDR3 length is 14 residues. Germline CDR1 reads MNHEY; CDR2 reads SVGAGI. Here the CDR3 DNA reads TGTGCCAGCAGGGGTCGACAAGCTAATGAAAAACTGTTTTTT. Amino acid sequence: CASRGRQANEKLFF.

The V and J genes are TRBV11-3 and TRBJ2-7; perhaps TRBD1 as D (5 bases). The V and J ends lost 6 bases and 2 bases respectively, with 14 bases between them. Germline V gene data show CDR1 as SGHNT and CDR2 as YENEEA. The CDR3 is 14 residues long. CDR3 coding DNA: TGTGCCAGCAGGCCAGGGTTGGGGACCTACGAGCAGTACTTC. Translating gives CASRPGLGTYEQYF.

This clone was seen only once. This sequence joins TRBV7-9 and TRBJ2-3, with D hard to call. The CDR3 consists of 11 residues. The germline gives CDR1 SEHNR, CDR2 FQNEAQ (reference sequence). Trimming pared 5 bases from V and 4 bases from J, leaving 4 bases between. The CDR3 loop reads CASSPADTQYF. For the CDR3, the DNA is TGTGCCAGCAGCCCAGCAGATACGCAGTATTTT. Supplemented by reference TRBV7-9 and TRBJ2-3, the full variable domain reads DTGVSQNPRHKITKRGQNVTFRCDPISEHNRLYWYRQTLGQGPEFLTYFQNEAQLEKSRLLSDRFSAERPKGSFSTLEIQRTEQGDSAMYLCASSPADTQYFGPGTRLTVL.

Written as DNA, the CDR3 is TGCACCGTAGTGTGGCCCGACTACAATGAGCAGTTCTTC. Its translation is CTVVWPDYNEQFF. The chain recombines TRBV29-1 with TRBJ2-1, with D unclear. CDR3 length equals 13 residues. Germline loops: CDR1 SQVTM, CDR2 ANQGSEA.

This clone was observed a handful of times. This chain uses TRBV7-3 with TRBJ2-1, with 9 bases fitting TRBD2. Germline assignment: CDR1 SGHTA and CDR2 FQGTGA. Germline trimming cut 0 bases from V and 0 bases from J; bases unmatched to any gene: 0. The CDR3 has 16 residues. The CDR3 bases are TGTGCCAGCAGCTTAACTAGCGGGGGCTCCTACAATGAGCAGTTCTTC. Amino acids: CASSLTSGGSYNEQFF.

J is TRBJ2-7 and V is TRBV27, with 8 bases matching TRBD1. The CDR3 extends over 15 amino acids. V lost 5 bases to trimming and J lost 6 bases; unmatched junction nucleotides: 12. Per germline, CDR1 MNHEY and CDR2 SMNVEV (reference sequence). The CDR3 bases are TGTGCCAGCAGTCCATCGAGGACAGGGCTCGGCGAGCAGTACTTC. This gives the protein CASSPSRTGLGEQYF.

The chain couples TRBV9 to TRBJ2-1; 7 bases line up with TRBD2. With V trimmed by 0 bases and J by 7 bases, 13 bases remained unmatched. Germline lookup yields CDR1 SGDLS and CDR2 YYNGEE. The CDR3 contains 17 residues. The CDR3 region is CASSVGVWRGKVNEQFF. The CDR3 DNA reads as TGTGCCAGCAGCGTAGGGGTCTGGCGGGGGAAGGTAAATGAGCAGTTCTTC.

CDR3: CASSYFGGTLQETQYF. The CDR3 coding sequence is TGTGCCAGCAGTTACTTCGGGGGAACGTTGCAAGAGACCCAGTACTTC. This rearrangement joins TRBV6-5 to TRBJ2-5; a possible D gene is TRBD2 (6 bases). This CDR3 comprises 16 residues. V was cut by 1 base and J by 2 bases, with 14 bases left in between. The germline CDR1 and CDR2 sequences are MNHEY and SVGAGI.

V and J are TRBV19 and TRBJ2-1; TRBD1 might be the D (8 bases). Trimming removed 6 bases from V and 5 bases from J, with 17 bases in between. CDR1 is LNHDA, CDR2 SQIVND, per germline (reference sequence). This CDR3 spans 15 amino acids. The chain's CDR3 is CASRYRGGLDNEQFF. The CDR3 bases are TGTGCCAGTAGGTACAGGGGGGGGTTGGACAATGAGCAGTTCTTC.

The chain is built from TRBV19 and TRBJ1-2; D possibly corresponds to TRBD1 (6 bases). The CDR3 is made up of 17 amino acids. CDR1 is LNHDA, CDR2 SQIVND, per germline (reference sequence). V lost 4 bases and J 3 bases, leaving 21 bases between the germline ends. The CDR3: CASSTLPGQWWYYGYTF. The DNA for the CDR3 is TGTGCCAGTAGTACGCTACCTGGACAGTGGTGGTACTATGGCTACACCTTC.

This chain uses TRBV28 with TRBJ1-5; possibly TRBD1 for D (5 bases). The CDR3 consists of 13 residues. V was pared by 10 bases and J by 2 bases, with 12 bases between. Germline CDR1 reads MDHEN; CDR2 reads SYDVKM. The CDR3 nucleotides read TGTGCCATCCGACCGGGGGGCAATCAGCCCCAGCATTTT. It codes for CAIRPGGNQPQHF.

The J gene is TRBJ2-1, the V gene TRBV13, with TRBD2 matching 10 bases. The V and J ends lost 5 bases and 1 base, in that order; junction bases with no gene match: 5. Germline-derived CDR1 and CDR2 are PRHDT and FYEKMQ (reference sequence). This CDR3 has 16 residues. CDR3 sequence: CASSSRTSGSYNEQFF. CDR3 nucleotide sequence: TGTGCCAGCAGCAGTCGGACTAGCGGTTCCTACAATGAGCAGTTCTTC.

CDR3 region: CASSLGRGQSLNTGELFF. The CDR3 nucleotides are TGCGCCAGCAGCTTAGGAAGGGGGCAGTCCCTAAACACCGGGGAGCTGTTTTTT. The V and J genes are TRBV5-1 and TRBJ2-2, with 7 bases lining up with TRBD1. The CDR3 spans 18 residues. Germline V gene data show CDR1 as SGHRS and CDR2 as YFSETQ. With V trimmed by 2 bases and J by 2 bases, 12 bases remained unmatched. Looking up the rest from reference TRBV5-1 and TRBJ2-2 gives the full variable domain: KAGVTQTPRYLIKTRGQQVTLSCSPISGHRSVSWYQQTPGQGLQFLFEYFSETQRNKGNFPGRFSGRQFSNSRSEMNVSTLELGDSALYLCASSLGRGQSLNTGELFFGEGSRLTVL.